Presented here are 8 T cell receptor beta chains from one specimen sequenced in a study of T cell responses to AZD1222 COVID-19 vaccine. Data came from immunoSEQ multiplex PCR; TCRdb stores just in-frame clones and leaves some out. The repertoire has about 150,000 clones, roughly nine tenths of them found once; the top ten carry 5% to 6%. Sequencing was performed on peripheral blood, taken on day 0 of MenACWY control vaccination. The receptors shown here come from an adult in good health.

This clone was seen a single time. The genes are TRBV18 and TRBJ1-5; 9 nucleotides align to TRBD1. Per the germline V gene, CDR1 is KGHSH and CDR2 is LQKENI. Trimming took 4 bases from V and 2 from J; bases not matched to a gene: 0. The CDR3 is 14 residues long. The CDR3 reads CASSRQGGNQPQHF. As DNA, the CDR3 is TGTGCCAGCTCACGACAGGGGGGCAATCAGCCCCAGCATTTT.

The V and J genes are TRBV6-2 or TRBV6-3 and TRBJ1-5; TRBD1 aligns across 10 bases. The junction had 8 bases not matched to a gene; V was cut back by 0 bases and J by 3 bases. Germline V gene sequence: CDR1 MNHEY, CDR2 SVGEGT. This CDR3 region has 18 residues. In DNA form, the CDR3 reads TGTGCCAGCAGTTACTCGATTCGGGACAGGGGTACCAATCAGCCCCAGCATTTT. Protein sequence: CASSYSIRDRGTNQPQHF.

V is TRBV7-9 and J is TRBJ2-1, with TRBD1 matching 9 bases. After removal of 2 bases from V and 4 bases from J, the junction contained 3 bases not matched to a gene. This CDR3 is 15 amino acids long. CDR1 is SEHNR and CDR2 is FQNEAQ in the germline V gene (reference sequence). The CDR3 is CASSLMGQGYNEQFF. The CDR3 region has the DNA TGTGCCAGCAGCTTAATGGGACAGGGTTACAATGAGCAGTTCTTC.

This clone was recorded a few times. The chain recombines TRBV30 with TRBJ1-4; no definite D call. V was pared by 5 bases and J by 8 bases, with 9 bases between. From germline, CDR1 is GTSNPN and CDR2 SVGIG (reference sequence). This CDR3 has 11 amino acids. CDR3 sequence reads: CAWELGEKLFF. In nucleotides, the CDR3 is TGTGCCTGGGAGCTAGGGGAAAAACTGTTTTTT.

The J gene is TRBJ2-7, the V gene TRBV6-6; 7 nucleotides match TRBD2. The ends lost 8 bases at V and 3 bases at J; junction bases unmatched: 10. The CDR3 is made up of 14 amino acids. Germline V lookup: CDR1 MNHNY, CDR2 SVGAGI (reference sequence). CDR3 DNA: TGTGCCAGCCGGCCCTTGGGACTAAGCTACGAGCAGTACTTC. It encodes CASRPLGLSYEQYF.

The chain uses TRBV13 and TRBJ2-7; possible D gene TRBD1, 6 bases. The germline V gene has CDR1 PRHDT and CDR2 FYEKMQ (reference sequence). This CDR3 spans 16 amino acids. Trimming stripped 0 bases from V and 0 bases from J, with 12 bases between. The CDR3: CASSLGDRKSSYEQYF. The CDR3 DNA sequence: TGTGCCAGCAGCTTAGGCGACAGGAAGAGCTCCTACGAGCAGTACTTC.

V gene TRBV6-1 combines with J gene TRBJ2-7; tentative D call: TRBD1 (5 bases). CDR3 size: 14 residues. Germline loops: CDR1 MNHNS, CDR2 SASEGT. The V gene lost 1 base and the J gene lost 4 bases, with 11 bases spanning the gap. The CDR3 spells CASSEGPQVYEQYV. The CDR3 DNA reads as TGTGCCAGCAGTGAAGGACCACAGGTATACGAGCAGTACGTC.

The chain joins TRBV3-1 (or the pseudogene TRBV3-2) to TRBJ1-5; 7 bases line up with TRBD1. CDR3 length equals 15 residues. Per the germline V gene, CDR1 is LGHDT and CDR2 is YNNKEL (reference sequence). The J segment lost 2 bases and the V segment lost 6 bases, leaving 7 bases of the junction unmatched. Written as DNA, the CDR3 is TGTGCCAGCAGTTTGAGACAGGGCGGCAATCAGCCCCAGCATTTT. Its protein is CASSLRQGGNQPQHF.